Below are 9 T cell receptor beta chains sequenced from a single sample in a study of low-dose radiotherapy and immunotherapy resistance in tumors. First-strand cDNA relied on TRAV- and TRBV-specific primers spanning alpha and beta chains. The authors ran 15 to 20 PCR cycles to amplify TCRs with a constant-region primer and V-primer adapter. Each CDR3 protein is one row after TCRdb ran MiXCR on the reads. The top ten clones hold approximately 10% of a sample with about 20,000 distinct CDR3 sequences, roughly 70% of them seen once. The receptor set was obtained from a human donor with advanced metastatic prostate, ovarian, gallbladder or colorectal cancer (not recorded which). This table probably holds off-target reads from a library built for another chain.

V gene TRBV5-6 combines with J gene TRBJ1-1; perhaps TRBD1 as D (5 bases). The CDR3 has 15 amino acids. Germline CDR1 and CDR2: SGHDT and YYEEEE. V lost 4 bases to trimming and J lost 4 bases, with 17 bases between them. CDR3 residues: CASSPDLGVSTEAFF. The CDR3 DNA reads as TGTGCCAGCAGCCCCGACCTGGGGGTGAGCACTGAAGCTTTCTTT.

The chain employs TRBV29-1 and TRBJ1-1, with TRBD1 identical over 9 bases. CDR1 is SQVTM and CDR2 is ANQGSEA in the germline V gene. Unmatched junction bases numbered 7, after V lost 1 base and J lost 4 bases. This CDR3 contains 15 residues. The CDR3 loop is CSVEAGTGSLTEAFF. The CDR3 bases are TGCAGCGTTGAAGCTGGGACAGGGAGCCTCACTGAAGCTTTCTTT.

The V call is TRBV6-6, the J call TRBJ1-1, with D maybe TRBD1 (5 bases). The CDR3 contains 13 residues. The V gene's germline CDR1 is MNHNY and CDR2 SVGAGI (reference sequence). Trimming took off 7 bases at V and 6 bases at J, with 15 bases between the two ends. The chain's CDR3 is CASTQGGAPEAFF. The CDR3 DNA reads as TGTGCCAGCACTCAAGGCGGGGCCCCTGAAGCTTTCTTT.

The chain uses TRBV7-9 and TRBJ2-2, with a tentative D call TRBD2 (5 bases). Trimming took off 5 bases at V and 4 bases at J, with 17 bases between the two ends. Germline CDR1 is SEHNR and CDR2 is FQNEAQ (reference sequence). The CDR3 contains 16 residues. The CDR3 reads CASSPDSSGLTGELFF. The CDR3 region has the DNA TGTGCCAGCAGCCCAGATTCCAGCGGACTCACCGGGGAGCTGTTTTTT.

Only a few counts were recorded for this clonotype. The J gene is TRBJ2-2, the V gene TRBV28; TRBD1 aligns across 9 bases. This CDR3 region has 17 residues. Germline CDR1 and CDR2: MDHEN and SYDVKM. Trimming removed 3 bases from V and 4 bases from J; junction bases left unmatched: 9. CDR3: CASSLRGTGRLTGELFF. In nucleotides, the CDR3 is TGTGCCAGCAGTTTGAGGGGGACAGGGAGGCTCACCGGGGAGCTGTTTTTT.

This clonotype was seen more than once but under ten times. The genes are TRBV10-3 and TRBJ2-2; weak D call: TRBD2 (5 bases). This CDR3 is built from 16 residues. V gave up 2 bases and J gave up 6 bases, with 16 bases separating them. The germline CDR1 and CDR2 sequences are ENHRY and SYGVKD. DNA of the CDR3: TGTGCCATCAGTGAGGCCGGGCGGAGCGGTTCCGGGGAGCTGTTTTTT. Protein: CAISEAGRSGSGELFF.

V gene TRBV7-9 combines with J gene TRBJ2-5; D might be TRBD2 (6 bases). The CDR3 loop spans 14 amino acids. Trimming took 6 bases from V and 3 from J, leaving 14 bases between them. Germline V CDR1 and CDR2: SEHNR, FQNEAQ (reference sequence). This CDR3 is CASRRLGGEETQYF. The CDR3 DNA sequence: TGTGCCAGCAGAAGACTCGGGGGTGAAGAGACCCAGTACTTC.

There are a few counts of this clonotype. The V call is TRBV6-2 or TRBV6-3, the J call TRBJ2-1, with D perhaps TRBD2 (8 bases). Trimming shortened V by 0 bases and J by 4 bases, and 19 bases separated the two germline ends. The CDR3 length is 18 residues. Germline V gene data show CDR1 as MNHEY and CDR2 as SVGEGT. CDR3 region: CASSYSRIAGQSYNEQFF. In DNA form, the CDR3 reads TGTGCCAGCAGTTACTCAAGGATAGCGGGACAGTCATACAATGAGCAGTTCTTC.

V and J are TRBV6-5 and TRBJ2-7, with a weak D call TRBD2 (7 bases). V shed 2 bases and J shed 4 bases, with 18 bases lying between them. Per germline, CDR1 MNHEY and CDR2 SVGAGI. This CDR3 comprises 16 residues. The DNA of the CDR3 is TGTGCCAGCAGTTACCGGGGTGTCGCGGGGGCTTACGAGCAGTACTTC. Translation: CASSYRGVAGAYEQYF.